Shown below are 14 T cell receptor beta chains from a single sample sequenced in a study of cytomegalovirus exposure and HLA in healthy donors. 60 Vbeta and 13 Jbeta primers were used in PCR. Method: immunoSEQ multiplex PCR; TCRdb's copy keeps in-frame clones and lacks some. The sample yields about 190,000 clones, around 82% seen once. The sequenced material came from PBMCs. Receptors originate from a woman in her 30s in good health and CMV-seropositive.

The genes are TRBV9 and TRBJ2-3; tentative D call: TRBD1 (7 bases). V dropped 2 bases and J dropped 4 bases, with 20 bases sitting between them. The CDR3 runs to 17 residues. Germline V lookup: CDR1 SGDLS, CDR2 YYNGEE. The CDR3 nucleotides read TGTGCCAGCAGCGTCAGACAGGGAGGACGGGCCCCAGATACGCAGTATTTT. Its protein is CASSVRQGGRAPDTQYF.

The CDR3 region has the DNA TGCGCCAGCAGCCAAAATACAGGGCCGACTGAAGCTTTCTTT. Amino acid sequence: CASSQNTGPTEAFF. The rearrangement links TRBV4-1 to TRBJ1-1; TRBD1 is a possible D gene (6 bases). Trimming pared 2 bases from V and 5 bases from J, leaving 12 bases between. From germline, CDR1 is MGHRA and CDR2 YSYEKL. CDR3 size: 14 residues.

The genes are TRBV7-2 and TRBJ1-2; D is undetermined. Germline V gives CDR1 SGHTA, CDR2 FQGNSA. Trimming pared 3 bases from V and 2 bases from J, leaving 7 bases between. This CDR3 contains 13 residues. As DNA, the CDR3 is TGTGCCAGCAGCTTCTCGGGGAACTATGGCTACACCTTC. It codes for CASSFSGNYGYTF.

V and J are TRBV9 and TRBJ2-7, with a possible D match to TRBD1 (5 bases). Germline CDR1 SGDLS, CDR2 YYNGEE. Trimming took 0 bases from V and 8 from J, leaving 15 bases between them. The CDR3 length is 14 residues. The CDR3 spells CASSVGQNPTKQYF. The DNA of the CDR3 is TGTGCCAGCAGCGTAGGACAGAATCCTACGAAGCAGTACTTC. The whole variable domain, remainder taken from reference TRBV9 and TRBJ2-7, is DSGVTQTPKHLITATGQRVTLRCSPRSGDLSVYWYQQSLDQGLQFLIQYYNGEERAKGNILERFSAQQFPDLHSELNLSSLELGDSALYFCASSVGQNPTKQYFGPGTRLTVT.

The CDR3: CASSLSPNTGELFF. The CDR3 DNA follows: TGTGCCAGCAGCCTCAGTCCGAACACCGGGGAGCTGTTTTTT. This sequence joins TRBV7-9 and TRBJ2-2; D gene uncertain. Deletions cut 5 bases from V and 0 bases from J, with 7 bases between. CDR1 is SEHNR and CDR2 is FQNEAQ in the germline V gene (reference sequence). The CDR3 runs 14 residues.

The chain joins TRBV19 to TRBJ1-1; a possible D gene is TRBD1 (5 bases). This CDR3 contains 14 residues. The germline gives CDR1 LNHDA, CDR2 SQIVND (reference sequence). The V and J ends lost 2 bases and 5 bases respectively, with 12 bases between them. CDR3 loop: CASSIQGSDTEAFF. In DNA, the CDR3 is TGTGCCAGTAGTATACAGGGAAGCGATACTGAAGCTTTCTTT.

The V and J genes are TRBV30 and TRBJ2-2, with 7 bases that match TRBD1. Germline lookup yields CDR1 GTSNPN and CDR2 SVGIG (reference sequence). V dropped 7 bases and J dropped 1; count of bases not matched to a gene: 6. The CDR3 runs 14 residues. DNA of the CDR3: TGTGCCTTTTCCGGGACAGAGAACACCGGGGAGCTGTTTTTT. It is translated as CAFSGTENTGELFF.

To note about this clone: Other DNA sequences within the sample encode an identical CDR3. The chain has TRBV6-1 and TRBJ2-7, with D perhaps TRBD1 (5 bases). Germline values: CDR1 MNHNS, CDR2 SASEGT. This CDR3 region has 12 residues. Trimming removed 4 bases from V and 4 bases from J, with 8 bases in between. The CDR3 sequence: CASSGQGYEQYF. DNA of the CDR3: TGTGCCAGCAGTGGTCAGGGTTACGAGCAGTACTTC.

The CDR3 loop reads CASSMIAGGGYNEQFF. The CDR3 DNA is TGTGCCAGTAGTATGATAGCGGGAGGGGGGTACAATGAGCAGTTCTTC. The chain uses TRBV19 and TRBJ2-1; 11 bases align to TRBD2. With 3 bases clipped from V and 4 bases from J, the junction kept 5 bases outside the gene matches. Germline lookup yields CDR1 LNHDA and CDR2 SQIVND (reference sequence). CDR3 length: 16 amino acids.

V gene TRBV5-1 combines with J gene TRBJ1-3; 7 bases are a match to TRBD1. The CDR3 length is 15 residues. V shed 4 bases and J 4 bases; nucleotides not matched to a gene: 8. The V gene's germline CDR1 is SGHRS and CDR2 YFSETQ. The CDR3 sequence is CASSVSPGQGNTIYF. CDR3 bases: TGCGCCAGCAGCGTTTCTCCGGGACAGGGAAACACCATATATTTT.

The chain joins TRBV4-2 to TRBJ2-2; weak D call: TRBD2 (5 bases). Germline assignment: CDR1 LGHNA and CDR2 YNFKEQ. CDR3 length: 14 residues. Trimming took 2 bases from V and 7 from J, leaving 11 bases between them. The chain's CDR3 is CASSQPPGNGELFF. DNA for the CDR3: TGTGCCAGCAGCCAACCTCCGGGGAACGGGGAGCTGTTTTTT.

CDR3 protein: CASSLGATGREEKLFF. CDR3 nucleotides: TGTGCCAGCAGCTTGGGGGCGACAGGTCGAGAGGAAAAACTGTTTTTT. The V and J genes are TRBV5-6 and TRBJ1-4, with D possibly TRBD1 on 6 matching bases. The CDR3 loop spans 16 amino acids. V lost 0 bases, J lost 8 bases, and 17 bases lay in between. The germline V gene encodes CDR1 SGHDT and CDR2 YYEEEE. The full variable domain, rest sourced from reference TRBV5-6 and TRBJ1-4, is DAGVTQSPTHLIKTRGQQVTLRCSPKSGHDTVSWYQQALGQGPQFIFQYYEEEERQRGNFPDRFSGHQFPNYSSELNVNALLLGDSALYLCASSLGATGREEKLFFGSGTQLSVL.

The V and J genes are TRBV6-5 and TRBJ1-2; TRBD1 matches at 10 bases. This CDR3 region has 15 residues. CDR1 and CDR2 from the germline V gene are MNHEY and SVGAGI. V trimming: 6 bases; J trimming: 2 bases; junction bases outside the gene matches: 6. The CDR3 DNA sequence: TGTGCCAGCAGCACGACAGGGGGCGCGAACTATGGCTACACCTTC. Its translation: CASSTTGGANYGYTF.

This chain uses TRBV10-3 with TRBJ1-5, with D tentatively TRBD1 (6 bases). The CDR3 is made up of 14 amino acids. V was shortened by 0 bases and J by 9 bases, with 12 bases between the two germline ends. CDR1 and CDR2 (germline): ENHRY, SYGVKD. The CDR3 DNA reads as TGTGCCATCAGTGAGTCAGGGGGTGATCGGCCCCAGCATTTT. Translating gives CAISESGGDRPQHF.